The 15 T cell receptor beta chains presented below share a single source sample, sequenced in a study of blood T cell repertoires in COVID-19. The assay was immunoSEQ multiplex PCR, and TCRdb's table has in-frame clones only and misses some. Here the sample spans about 160,000 clones, around 89% being singletons. Sequenced input: PBMCs or T cells enriched from blood (not recorded which). The receptors derive from a woman aged 50 to 60 who had recovered from COVID-19.

With regard to this clone: Distinct nucleotide sequences in the sample also encode this CDR3. The V call is TRBV5-1, the J call TRBJ2-1; 10 bases align to TRBD1. Unmatched junction bases numbered 0, after V lost 0 bases and J lost 3 bases. Germline CDR1 is SGHRS and CDR2 is YFSETQ. The CDR3 runs 15 residues. The CDR3 here is CASSLGTGGYNEQFF. CDR3 DNA: TGCGCCAGCAGCTTGGGGACAGGGGGCTACAATGAGCAGTTCTTC. The whole variable domain, filled in from reference TRBV5-1 and TRBJ2-1, reads KAGVTQTPRYLIKTRGQQVTLSCSPISGHRSVSWYQQTPGQGLQFLFEYFSETQRNKGNFPGRFSGRQFSNSRSEMNVSTLELGDSALYLCASSLGTGGYNEQFFGPGTRLTVL.

A word on this clone: A junction end diverges from the germline sequence, so it may reflect a read error. This chain uses TRBV27 with TRBJ1-3; 7 bases match TRBD1. This CDR3 is 13 amino acids long. Per the germline V gene, CDR1 is MNHEY and CDR2 is SMNVEV (reference sequence). The CDR3 DNA reads as TGTGCCAGCAGTCCCAGACAGGGAAGCACCATATATTTT. Translating gives CASSPRQGSTIYF.

The chain links TRBV19 to TRBJ1-1, with TRBD1 matching 7 bases. The CDR3 spans 15 residues. Trimming cost V 5 bases and J 1 base; bases outside gene matches: 7. The germline V gene has CDR1 LNHDA and CDR2 SQIVND (reference sequence). As DNA, the CDR3 is TGTGCCAGTAGTTCCCCGGGACAGACGAACACTGAAGCTTTCTTT. Residues: CASSSPGQTNTEAFF.

The chain combines TRBV11-2 with TRBJ2-5, with 7 bases lining up with TRBD2. Germline values: CDR1 SGHAT, CDR2 FQNNGV. The CDR3 has 16 amino acids. V lost 1 base and J lost 5; bases outside the gene matches: 10. The CDR3 protein is CASSLVGGTPGETQYF. DNA for the CDR3: TGTGCCAGCAGCTTAGTCGGGGGGACCCCAGGCGAGACCCAGTACTTC.

This chain links TRBV7-2 with TRBJ2-1; 12 nucleotides agree with TRBD2. The length of the CDR3 is 18 residues. CDR1 and CDR2 (germline): SGHTA, FQGNSA. Losses at the gene ends were 3 bases for V and 10 bases for J; bases not matched to a gene: 16. In nucleotides, the CDR3 is TGTGCCAGCAGCTTCCCAACGCTCCTGACTAGCGGGGGTGGCGAGCAGTTCTTC. Translating gives CASSFPTLLTSGGGEQFF.

This clone was observed a single time. DNA of the CDR3: TGTGCCAGCAGCCTAGGACAGACGCAGCCCCAGCATTTT. It is translated as CASSLGQTQPQHF. This chain joins TRBV16 and TRBJ1-5; D might be TRBD1 (6 bases). CDR1 is KGHSY and CDR2 is FQNENV in the germline V gene. V was clipped by 4 bases and J by 7 bases, with 11 bases between them. CDR3 length: 13 amino acids.

The CDR3 is CASSMTSGVSYEQYF. The CDR3 DNA reads TGTGCCAGCAGCATGACTAGCGGGGTCTCCTACGAGCAGTACTTC. V usage is TRBV6-2 or TRBV6-3 and J usage is TRBJ2-7, with 11 nucleotides matching TRBD2. Germline values: CDR1 MNHEY, CDR2 SVGEGT. The CDR3 is 15 residues long. The ends lost 6 bases at V and 0 bases at J; junction bases unmatched: 4.

The genes are TRBV11-1 and TRBJ2-3, with D maybe TRBD2 (7 bases). There are 16 residues in the CDR3. Germline V gene data show CDR1 as SGHAT and CDR2 as FQDESV (reference sequence). V dropped 6 bases and J dropped 7 bases, with 23 bases sitting between them. The CDR3 sequence: CASRREVGGAGYTQYF. CDR3 bases: TGTGCCAGCAGGAGAGAGGTTGGGGGGGCCGGTTATACGCAGTATTTT.

This chain joins TRBV7-9 and TRBJ1-5, with 7 bases fitting TRBD1. J lost 5 bases, V lost 2 bases, and 6 bases had no gene match. The CDR3 contains 15 residues. CDR1 and CDR2 (germline): SEHNR, FQNEAQ (reference sequence). CDR3 sequence (DNA): TGTGCCAGCAGCTTACAGGGGGAAGGGGATCAGCCCCAGCATTTT. Translating gives CASSLQGEGDQPQHF.

The gene calls are TRBV4-2 and TRBJ2-7; 8 nucleotides match TRBD1. The CDR3 is 14 residues long. J lost 7 bases, V lost 4 bases, and 9 bases had no gene match. Germline CDR1 and CDR2: LGHNA and YNFKEQ. The CDR3 region is CASSPGGLSEEQYF. The CDR3 DNA is TGTGCCAGCAGCCCAGGGGGCCTCAGCGAGGAGCAGTACTTC.

This chain uses TRBV29-1 with TRBJ2-3; 8 bases match TRBD2. Germline values: CDR1 SQVTM, CDR2 ANQGSEA. With V trimmed by 6 bases and J by 3 bases, 8 bases remained unmatched. The CDR3 extends over 14 amino acids. The CDR3 loop is CSVNGGAGTDTQYF. In nucleotides, the CDR3 is TGCAGCGTCAACGGGGGGGCCGGAACAGATACGCAGTATTTT.

This chain joins TRBV10-3 and TRBJ1-1; no firm D call. The ends were cut back, 0 bases at V and 8 bases at J, with 16 bases in the middle. Germline-derived CDR1 and CDR2 are ENHRY and SYGVKD. CDR3 length: 15 amino acids. The CDR3 is CAISESGLAPGEAFF. The DNA of the CDR3 is TGTGCCATCAGTGAGTCGGGTCTCGCTCCCGGGGAAGCTTTCTTT.

The chain is built from TRBV28 and TRBJ1-1; 9 nucleotides line up with TRBD1. This CDR3 is built from 15 residues. Unmatched junction bases numbered 4, after V lost 4 bases and J lost 1 base. CDR1 and CDR2 (germline): MDHEN, SYDVKM. Written as DNA, the CDR3 is TGTGCCAGCAGTTCCGACAGGGGGTGGAACACTGAAGCTTTCTTT. Translated: CASSSDRGWNTEAFF.

The chain joins TRBV18 to TRBJ2-3, with 10 bases that match TRBD2. The CDR3 covers 16 residues. V lost 2 bases, J lost 1 base, and 3 bases stayed unmatched. CDR1 and CDR2 from the germline V gene are KGHSH and LQKENI. The CDR3 is CASSPELAGGTDTQYF. In nucleotides, the CDR3 is TGTGCCAGCTCACCAGAGCTAGCGGGGGGCACAGATACGCAGTATTTT.

The chain has TRBV27 and TRBJ2-1; the match to TRBD2 covers 10 bases. CDR3 length: 19 residues. The V and J ends lost 4 bases and 4 bases, in that order; junction bases with no gene match: 16. Germline V gene data show CDR1 as MNHEY and CDR2 as SMNVEV (reference sequence). This CDR3 is CASSSSALAGLMVYNEQFF. In DNA, the CDR3 is TGTGCCAGCAGTTCCTCCGCACTAGCGGGATTAATGGTTTACAATGAGCAGTTCTTC.